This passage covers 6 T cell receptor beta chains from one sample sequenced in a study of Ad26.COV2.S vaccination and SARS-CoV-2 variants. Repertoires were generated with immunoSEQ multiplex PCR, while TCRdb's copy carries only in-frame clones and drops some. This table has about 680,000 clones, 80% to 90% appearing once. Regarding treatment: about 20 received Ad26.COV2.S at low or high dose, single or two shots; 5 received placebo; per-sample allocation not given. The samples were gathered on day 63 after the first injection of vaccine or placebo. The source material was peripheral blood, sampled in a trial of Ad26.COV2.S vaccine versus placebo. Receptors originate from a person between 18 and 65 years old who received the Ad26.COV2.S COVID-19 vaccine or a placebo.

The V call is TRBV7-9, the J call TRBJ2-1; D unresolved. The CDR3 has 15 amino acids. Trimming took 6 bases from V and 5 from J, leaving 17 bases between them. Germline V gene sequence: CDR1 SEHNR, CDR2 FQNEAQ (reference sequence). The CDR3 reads CASRFYKAKDNEQFF. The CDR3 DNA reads TGTGCCAGCAGGTTTTATAAAGCGAAAGACAATGAGCAGTTCTTC.

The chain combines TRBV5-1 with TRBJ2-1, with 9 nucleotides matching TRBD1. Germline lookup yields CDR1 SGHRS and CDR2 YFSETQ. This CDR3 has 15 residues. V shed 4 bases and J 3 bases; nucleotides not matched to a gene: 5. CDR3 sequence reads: CASSQQGASYNEQFF. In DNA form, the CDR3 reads TGCGCCAGCAGCCAACAGGGGGCGAGCTACAATGAGCAGTTCTTC. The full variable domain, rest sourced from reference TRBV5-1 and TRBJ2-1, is KAGVTQTPRYLIKTRGQQVTLSCSPISGHRSVSWYQQTPGQGLQFLFEYFSETQRNKGNFPGRFSGRQFSNSRSEMNVSTLELGDSALYLCASSQQGASYNEQFFGPGTRLTVL.

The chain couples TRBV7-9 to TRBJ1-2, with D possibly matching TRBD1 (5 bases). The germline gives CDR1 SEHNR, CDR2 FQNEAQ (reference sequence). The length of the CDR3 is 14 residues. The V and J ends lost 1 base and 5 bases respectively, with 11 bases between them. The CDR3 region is CASSLDSGSYGYTF. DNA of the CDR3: TGTGCCAGCAGCTTAGATTCAGGGAGTTATGGCTACACCTTC.

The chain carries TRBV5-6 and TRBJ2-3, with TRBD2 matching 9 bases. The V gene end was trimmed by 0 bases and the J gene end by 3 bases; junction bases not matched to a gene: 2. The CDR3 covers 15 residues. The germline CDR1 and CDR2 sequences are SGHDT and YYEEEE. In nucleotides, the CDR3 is TGTGCCAGCAGCTTGGATAGCGGGAGAACAGATACGCAGTATTTT. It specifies CASSLDSGRTDTQYF.

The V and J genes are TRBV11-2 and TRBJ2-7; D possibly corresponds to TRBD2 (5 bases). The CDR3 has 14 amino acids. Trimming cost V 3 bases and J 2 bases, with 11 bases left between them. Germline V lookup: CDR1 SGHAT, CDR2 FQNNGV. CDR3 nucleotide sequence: TGTGCCAGCAGCTTCGGAGGCCGGACCTACGAGCAGTACTTC. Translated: CASSFGGRTYEQYF. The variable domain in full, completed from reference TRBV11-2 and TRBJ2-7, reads EAGVAQSPRYKIIEKRQSVAFWCNPISGHATLYWYQQILGQGPKLLIQFQNNGVVDDSQLPKDRFSAERLKGVDSTLKIQPAKLEDSAVYLCASSFGGRTYEQYFGPGTRLTVT.

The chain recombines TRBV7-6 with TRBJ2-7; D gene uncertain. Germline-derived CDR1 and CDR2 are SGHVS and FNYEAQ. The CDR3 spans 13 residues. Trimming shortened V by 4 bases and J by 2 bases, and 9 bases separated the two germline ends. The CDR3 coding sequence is TGTGCCAGCAGCTCCACGGTGGCCTACGAGCAGTACTTC. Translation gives CASSSTVAYEQYF.